Following are 32 T cell receptor beta chains from one sample sequenced in a study of response to subunit inactivated influenza vaccine. One entry per CDR3 protein, called by TCRdb with MiXCR from the RT-PCR reads. The sample consists of more than 450,000 distinct CDR3 sequences, around 10% of them appearing once. These same records also appear under a second study, on T cells expressing NK-cell markers. Per that paper: Generation of TCR beta cDNA was performed by 5'RACE template switching incorporating UMIs.

The source material was PBMCs from blood, sampled on the day of vaccination. These receptors came from a man between 45 and 60 years old who received an inactivated influenza vaccine.

Worth noting for this clonotype: Germline is not matched at one junction end, which may reflect a read error. The chain uses TRBV30 and TRBJ2-3, with a tentative D call TRBD1 (5 bases). The germline V gene encodes CDR1 GTSNPN and CDR2 SVGIG (reference sequence). This CDR3 has 15 amino acids. Here the CDR3 reads CASSLLDIYTDTQYF. In DNA, the CDR3 is TGTGCCTCGAGTTTGCTGGACATATACACAGATACGCAGTATTTT. The full variable domain, its missing parts supplied by reference TRBV30 and TRBJ2-3, is SQTIHQWPATLVQPVGSPLSLECTVEGTSNPNLYWYRQAAGRGLQLLFYSVGIGQISSEVPQNLSASRPQDRQFILSSKKLLLSDSGFYLCASSLLDIYTDTQYFGPGTRLTVL.

J is TRBJ2-7 and V is TRBV5-1, with TRBD1 identical over 11 bases. Germline trimming cut 4 bases from V and 4 bases from J; bases unmatched to any gene: 7. The V gene's germline CDR1 is SGHRS and CDR2 YFSETQ. The CDR3 extends over 15 amino acids. The CDR3 DNA sequence: TGCGCCAGCAGCCCAACCGGGACAGGGGGTTACGAGCAGTACTTC. It codes for CASSPTGTGGYEQYF. The entire variable domain, with the rest obtained from reference TRBV5-1 and TRBJ2-7, is as follows: KAGVTQTPRYLIKTRGQQVTLSCSPISGHRSVSWYQQTPGQGLQFLFEYFSETQRNKGNFPGRFSGRQFSNSRSEMNVSTLELGDSALYLCASSPTGTGGYEQYFGPGTRLTVT.

This clonotype was seen only a few times. This chain connects TRBV7-9 to TRBJ1-5; 10 nucleotides line up with TRBD1. CDR3 length: 13 amino acids. Unmatched junction bases numbered 10, after V lost 5 bases and J lost 15 bases. Germline CDR1 reads SEHNR; CDR2 reads FQNEAQ (reference sequence). This chain's CDR3 is CASSVTTGQGMHF. CDR3 in DNA: TGTGCCAGCAGCGTTACGACGGGACAGGGGATGCATTTT.

V gene TRBV12-3 or TRBV12-4 combines with J gene TRBJ2-7; D unclear. Trimming left V 1 base short and J 2 bases short, with 9 bases between. This CDR3 is built from 14 residues. CDR3 in amino acids: CASSLGLVTYEQYF. The CDR3 DNA reads as TGTGCCAGCAGTTTAGGATTGGTAACCTACGAGCAGTACTTC.

The rearrangement joins TRBV12-3 or TRBV12-4 to TRBJ1-2; D unclear. This CDR3 is built from 16 residues. With 3 bases removed from V and 0 bases from J, the gap between germline ends came to 14 bases. CDR3 sequence reads: CASSFSSWFSNYGYTF. Here the CDR3 DNA reads TGTGCCAGCAGTTTTAGTTCCTGGTTTTCTAACTATGGCTACACCTTC.

This clonotype was seen a few times. The J gene is TRBJ1-5, the V gene TRBV2, with D possibly TRBD1 on 5 matching bases. The ends were cut back, 0 bases at V and 0 bases at J, with 9 bases in the middle. The CDR3 length is 16 residues. CDR1 and CDR2 (germline): SNHLY, FYNNEI. The CDR3 DNA sequence: TGTGCCAGCAGTGAAGCCGACAGATATAGCAATCAGCCCCAGCATTTT. It translates to CASSEADRYSNQPQHF.

This clonotype has a handful of counts. This chain's CDR3 is CASSPGTGDSQPQHF. The DNA for the CDR3 is TGTGCCAGCAGCCCAGGGACAGGGGATAGTCAGCCCCAGCATTTT. This chain connects TRBV12-3 or TRBV12-4 to TRBJ1-5, with 10 nucleotides matching TRBD1. The CDR3 spans 15 residues. Trimming removed 6 bases from V and 6 bases from J; junction bases left unmatched: 8.

This clonotype was seen only a few times. This chain joins TRBV5-1 and TRBJ2-5, with a possible D match to TRBD2 (5 bases). V was clipped by 0 bases and J by 5 bases, with 17 bases between them. This CDR3 contains 16 residues. Looked up from germline, CDR1 is SGHRS and CDR2 is YFSETQ. The DNA of the CDR3 is TGCGCCAGCAGCTTGGCCACGAGAGGGTTCTCGGAGACCCAGTACTTC. This gives the protein CASSLATRGFSETQYF. Combining the CDR3 with reference TRBV5-1 and TRBJ2-5 gives the whole variable domain KAGVTQTPRYLIKTRGQQVTLSCSPISGHRSVSWYQQTPGQGLQFLFEYFSETQRNKGNFPGRFSGRQFSNSRSEMNVSTLELGDSALYLCASSLATRGFSETQYFGPGTRLLVL.

This clonotype was observed a few times. The chain recombines TRBV20-1 with TRBJ2-5; D is unclear. CDR3 size: 11 residues. From germline, CDR1 is DFQATT and CDR2 SNEGSKA (reference sequence). Trimming removed 3 bases at V and 0 bases at J, with 2 bases between. The CDR3 protein is CSASHQETQYF. The CDR3 region has the DNA TGCAGTGCTAGTCACCAAGAGACCCAGTACTTC.

The chain links TRBV3-1 to TRBJ2-3; D remains unclear. V lost 1 base, J lost 2 bases, and 7 bases lay in between. The germline V gene encodes CDR1 LGHDT and CDR2 YNNKEL (reference sequence). This CDR3 has 14 amino acids. The CDR3 loop is CASSQGTATDTQYF. CDR3 coding DNA: TGTGCCAGCAGCCAAGGGACGGCCACAGATACGCAGTATTTT.

The chain recombines TRBV11-1 with TRBJ2-1, with 10 bases aligning to TRBD2. The CDR3 consists of 18 residues. Losses at the gene ends were 2 bases for V and 1 base for J; bases not matched to a gene: 8. Germline V gene lookup returns CDR1 SGHAT and CDR2 FQDESV (reference sequence). CDR3 amino acids: CASSLLLAGRGSYNEQFF. CDR3 nucleotide sequence: TGTGCCAGCAGCTTACTACTAGCGGGACGAGGGTCCTACAATGAGCAGTTCTTC.

This clonotype was observed a few times. The genes are TRBV12-3 or TRBV12-4 and TRBJ2-7; D unresolved. This CDR3 is built from 14 residues. Trimming cost V 8 bases and J 2 bases, with 16 bases left between them. In DNA form, the CDR3 reads TGTGCCAGCTCCCTAGGGTTTCCCCCCTACGAGCAGTACTTC. Translating gives CASSLGFPPYEQYF.

This clonotype was detected ten times or more. This chain links TRBV12-3 or TRBV12-4 with TRBJ2-1; weak D call: TRBD2 (6 bases). The CDR3 is 13 amino acids. V lost 6 bases and J lost 9, with 15 bases in between. CDR3 in DNA: TGTGCCAGCAGGGGACTTAGTTGGAGTGAGCAGTTCTTC. Its translation is CASRGLSWSEQFF.

J is TRBJ2-7 and V is TRBV3-1, with D unresolved. The germline V gene has CDR1 LGHDT and CDR2 YNNKEL (reference sequence). Trimming left V 4 bases short and J 0 bases short, with 13 bases between. The CDR3 totals 15 residues. The DNA of the CDR3 is TGTGCCAGCAGCCGCGAAATTAAGGGCTCCTACGAGCAGTACTTC. This codes for CASSREIKGSYEQYF.

This clonotype was seen repeatedly, ten times or more. V usage is TRBV10-3 and J usage is TRBJ1-2, with no clear D. Germline V gene lookup returns CDR1 ENHRY and CDR2 SYGVKD. The CDR3 has 13 residues. The V end lost 4 bases, the J end lost 0 bases, and 6 bases lay between the germline ends. The CDR3 DNA sequence: TGTGCCATCAGTGTCGGACCTAACTATGGCTACACCTTC. Protein product: CAISVGPNYGYTF.

The chain couples TRBV5-6 to TRBJ2-2; 9 bases map to TRBD1. This CDR3 contains 16 residues. V lost 5 bases to trimming and J lost 2 bases; unmatched junction nucleotides: 7. CDR1 and CDR2 from the germline V gene are SGHDT and YYEEEE. CDR3 in DNA: TGTGCCAGCAGACGGGACAGGGTCGCTAACACCGGGGAGCTGTTTTTT. This sequence encodes CASRRDRVANTGELFF.

The chain carries TRBV24-1 and TRBJ2-5, with 7 bases aligning to TRBD1. Germline trimming cut 4 bases from V and 5 bases from J; bases unmatched to any gene: 9. This CDR3 region has 15 residues. The germline V gene has CDR1 KGHDR and CDR2 SFDVKD. Written as DNA, the CDR3 is TGTGCCACCAGTGACCCGACAGGGAGTGGGGAGACCCAGTACTTC. Its protein product is CATSDPTGSGETQYF.

Many counts were recorded for this clonotype. A read error may account for a junction end that differs from germline. The chain carries TRBV4-3 and TRBJ2-3, with D uncertain. CDR1 is LGHNA, CDR2 YSLEER, per germline. The CDR3 runs 13 residues. DNA of the CDR3: TGTGCCAGCAGTCCGCGCCTTGCAGATACGCAGTATTTT. Residues: CASSPRLADTQYF.

This rearrangement joins TRBV11-1 to TRBJ2-1; 14 bases match TRBD2. This CDR3 comprises 18 residues. V was clipped by 2 bases and J by 4 bases; unmatched bases: 7. The germline V gene has CDR1 SGHAT and CDR2 FQDESV (reference sequence). CDR3 sequence (DNA): TGTGCCAGCAGCTTAAGTCTCGGGACTAGCGGGGGTTACAATGAGCAGTTCTTC. Protein sequence: CASSLSLGTSGGYNEQFF.

The chain employs TRBV5-1 and TRBJ2-1; D may be TRBD1 (6 bases). Per the germline V gene, CDR1 is SGHRS and CDR2 is YFSETQ. Deletions cut 6 bases from V and 6 bases from J, with 13 bases between. The CDR3 runs 13 residues. The CDR3 bases are TGCGCCAGCAATGTTCAGGGGAGCAATGAGCAGTTCTTC. This translates into CASNVQGSNEQFF.

The genes are TRBV18 and TRBJ2-7; 14 bases match TRBD2. Per the germline V gene, CDR1 is KGHSH and CDR2 is LQKENI. V gave up 1 base and J gave up 9 bases; unmatched junction bases: 11. There are 17 residues in the CDR3. CDR3 DNA: TGTGCCAGCTCACCACGGCTCACGGGACTAGCGGGAGAGGGGCAGTACTTC. This gives the protein CASSPRLTGLAGEGQYF.

The chain links TRBV5-1 to TRBJ1-4, with D unresolved. Trimming removed 2 bases at V and 7 bases at J, with 12 bases between. CDR3 size: 14 residues. Germline V gene sequence: CDR1 SGHRS, CDR2 YFSETQ. The CDR3 loop reads CASSFGVLSEKLFF. DNA for the CDR3: TGCGCCAGCAGCTTCGGGGTATTGAGTGAAAAACTGTTTTTT.

This clonotype turned up a few times. The genes are TRBV27 and TRBJ2-7; no definite D call. V lost 2 bases, J lost 5 bases, and 10 bases lay in between. Germline CDR1 MNHEY, CDR2 SMNVEV (reference sequence). This CDR3 region has 13 residues. In DNA, the CDR3 is TGTGCCAGCAGTTTAAATGGTGGGGACGAGCAGTACTTC. Its protein product is CASSLNGGDEQYF.

This chain connects TRBV20-1 to TRBJ2-7; D not certain. Germline CDR1 DFQATT, CDR2 SNEGSKA (reference sequence). V was pared by 1 base and J by 2 bases, with 12 bases between. This CDR3 has 14 residues. As DNA, the CDR3 is TGCAGTGCTAGAGTCGGAAGCTGGGCCTACGAGCAGTACTTC. Its translation: CSARVGSWAYEQYF.

Many counts were recorded for this clonotype. J is TRBJ2-5 and V is TRBV7-9, with unresolved D. Between the trimmed V and J ends, which lost 2 bases and 5 bases, there was a span of 3 bases. CDR3 size: 11 residues. Per the germline V gene, CDR1 is SEHNR and CDR2 is FQNEAQ (reference sequence). The CDR3 loop is CASSLPETQYF. CDR3 coding DNA: TGTGCCAGCAGCTTACCTGAGACCCAGTACTTC.

This clonotype was seen only a few times. This rearrangement joins TRBV18 to TRBJ2-3, with TRBD1 matching 10 bases. CDR1 is KGHSH, CDR2 LQKENI, per germline. The J segment lost 1 base and the V segment lost 8 bases, leaving 15 bases of the junction unmatched. CDR3 length: 18 residues. DNA of the CDR3: TGTGCCAGCGCCAATCCGGGACAGGGGTCTTGGGGCACAGATACGCAGTATTTT. Amino acid sequence: CASANPGQGSWGTDTQYF.

This clonotype was counted between two and nine times. V usage is TRBV11-1 and J usage is TRBJ1-2; D not resolved. The CDR3 contains 16 residues. Germline-derived CDR1 and CDR2 are SGHAT and FQDESV (reference sequence). Trimming pared 4 bases from V and 5 bases from J, leaving 20 bases between. In nucleotides, the CDR3 is TGTGCCAGCAGCTCTCGGACGAAACCCGGGGTTTATGGCTACACCTTC. Its protein product is CASSSRTKPGVYGYTF.

The sample holds a few counts of this clonotype. V usage is TRBV20-1 and J usage is TRBJ2-5; 8 positions agree with TRBD2. V trimming: 5 bases; J trimming: 5 bases; junction bases outside the gene matches: 13. The CDR3 contains 15 residues. Germline values: CDR1 DFQATT, CDR2 SNEGSKA (reference sequence). The CDR3 DNA reads as TGCAGTGCTGAGCGGGGGAGGAGGCTGCTGGAGACCCAGTACTTC. It specifies CSAERGRRLLETQYF.

This clonotype was found many times. The V gene is TRBV5-1, the J gene TRBJ1-6; 10 bases agree with TRBD1. The germline V gene encodes CDR1 SGHRS and CDR2 YFSETQ. Unmatched junction bases numbered 8, after V lost 4 bases and J lost 7 bases. The CDR3 is made up of 16 amino acids. This CDR3 is CASSLKSTGGNSPLHF. The CDR3 nucleotides read TGCGCCAGCAGCCTAAAATCGACAGGGGGCAATTCACCCCTCCACTTT. The entire variable domain, with the rest obtained from reference TRBV5-1 and TRBJ1-6, is as follows: KAGVTQTPRYLIKTRGQQVTLSCSPISGHRSVSWYQQTPGQGLQFLFEYFSETQRNKGNFPGRFSGRQFSNSRSEMNVSTLELGDSALYLCASSLKSTGGNSPLHFGNGTRLTVT.

The rearrangement links TRBV10-1 to TRBJ2-3, with D hard to call. Trimming removed 3 bases at V and 6 bases at J, with 13 bases between. The CDR3 sequence is 14 residues long. Germline V gene data show CDR1 as WNHNN and CDR2 as SYGVQD (reference sequence). CDR3 DNA sequence: TGCGCCAGCAGTGAAAGATTGGGGAAGGATACGCAGTATTTT. It yields the protein CASSERLGKDTQYF.

The chain recombines TRBV6-1 with TRBJ1-1, with D hard to call. V lost 5 bases to trimming and J lost 0 bases, with 13 bases between them. The CDR3 has 15 residues. Germline V gene data show CDR1 as MNHNS and CDR2 as SASEGT. The CDR3 sequence is CASSPSSALNTEAFF. The CDR3 DNA sequence: TGTGCCAGCAGTCCATCTTCAGCGCTGAACACTGAAGCTTTCTTT.

This clonotype has only a few counts. CDR3 DNA sequence: TGCGCCAGCAGGACCTACTACGAGCAGTACTTC. Protein: CASRTYYEQYF. The gene calls are TRBV5-1 and TRBJ2-7; no firm D call. The V end was cut by 5 bases, the J end by 3 bases, with 6 bases between. The CDR3 extends over 11 amino acids. Germline CDR1 is SGHRS and CDR2 is YFSETQ.